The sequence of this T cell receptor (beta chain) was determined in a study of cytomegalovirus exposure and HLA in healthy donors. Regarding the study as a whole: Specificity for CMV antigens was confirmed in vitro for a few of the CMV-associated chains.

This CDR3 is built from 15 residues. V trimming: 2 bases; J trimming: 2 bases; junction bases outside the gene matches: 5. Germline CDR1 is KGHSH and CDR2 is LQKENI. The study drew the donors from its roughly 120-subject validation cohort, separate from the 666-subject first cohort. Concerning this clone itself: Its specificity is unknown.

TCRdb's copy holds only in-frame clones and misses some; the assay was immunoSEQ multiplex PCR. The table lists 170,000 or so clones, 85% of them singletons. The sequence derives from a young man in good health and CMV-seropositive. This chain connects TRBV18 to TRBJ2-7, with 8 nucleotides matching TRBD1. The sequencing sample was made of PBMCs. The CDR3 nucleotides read TGTGCCAGCTCACCAGTCGACAGGGGCACCTACGAGCAGTACTTC. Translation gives CASSPVDRGTYEQYF.